This T cell receptor beta chain appears in the sequencing data of a study of shared clonotypes between healthy human individuals. General study points: The expectation was that sequencing depth would affect clonotype sharing among donors.

An even split of each subset's genomic DNA across several immunoSEQ plates was performed. In the study's own analysis: ImmunoSEQ yielded junction-only sequences lacking quality scores, so filtering differed. The method was immunoSEQ multiplex PCR; TCRdb's version includes in-frame clones alone and lacks a portion of them. The DNA gave D and trimming, while V, J and clone size come from that table. The table records over 1.4 million clones, around 97% of them present only once. As to this clone: Its specificity is not known.

Division of CD4+ cells produced a CD45RA+ naive subset and a CD45RA-negative memory subset. CDR3 length equals 15 residues. The germline CDR1 and CDR2 sequences are SGHRS and YFSETQ. The V end lost 0 bases, the J end lost 7 bases, and 14 bases lay between the germline ends. Sequencing was performed on naive CD4+ T cells sorted from blood. Documented subset: CD45RA+ positively selected. The gene calls are TRBV5-1 and TRBJ2-1; D may be TRBD1 (5 bases). The TCR sequence derives from a man younger than 45 in good health. The CDR3 DNA is TGCGCCAGCAGCTTGGACCAGGGATATTGGAATGAGCAGTTCTTC. The encoded protein is CASSLDQGYWNEQFF. The variable domain in full, with the rest retrieved from reference TRBV5-1 and TRBJ2-1, is KAGVTQTPRYLIKTRGQQVTLSCSPISGHRSVSWYQQTPGQGLQFLFEYFSETQRNKGNFPGRFSGRQFSNSRSEMNVSTLELGDSALYLCASSLDQGYWNEQFFGPGTRLTVL.